This T cell receptor beta chain appears in the sequencing data of a study of cytomegalovirus exposure and HLA in healthy donors. Background on the study: A data release that came early held about 89 million unique TCRs from HLA-typed donors. Across a few hundred genotyped donors, just over 80% landed in the Caucasian-associated ancestry cluster. General study points: Another analysis was done later, and it associated approximately 15,000 TCR beta sequences with HLA alleles at 0.05 false discovery rate.

This clone has just a few counts. Antigen: not known. Nominally healthy donors provided the samples, though records likely missed some immune exposures. PCR used 60 Vbeta primers and 13 Jbeta primers. The assay was immunoSEQ multiplex PCR, and TCRdb's table has in-frame clones only and misses some. The sample has some 130,000 clones, 65% to 90% seen once; the top ten hold 0.55% to 0.85%. V dropped 0 bases and J dropped 2 bases, with 10 bases sitting between them. This CDR3 contains 15 residues. Germline V gene data show CDR1 as LNHNV and CDR2 as YYDKDF (reference sequence). This receptor was taken from a man between 18 and 35 years old in good health and CMV-seronegative. The chain uses TRBV15 and TRBJ1-1; TRBD1 might be the D (5 bases). The sequencing sample was made of PBMCs. For the CDR3, the DNA is TGTGCCACCAGCAGAGATGGGGGGTTAAACACTGAAGCTTTCTTT. Amino acid sequence: CATSRDGGLNTEAFF.